A single sample is the source of the 23 T cell receptor beta chains below, sequenced in a study of neurological immune-mediated disorders. One entry per CDR3 protein, called by TCRdb with MiXCR from the 5' RACE reads. The table lists approximately 130,000 distinct CDR3 sequences, about 3.4% of them singletons. The sequenced material came from PBMCs. Source of these receptors: a woman aged 25 to 39 with multiple sclerosis.

This clonotype appeared many times. V usage is TRBV5-1 and J usage is TRBJ2-5; TRBD1 is a possible D gene (6 bases). The CDR3 contains 13 residues. Germline V CDR1 and CDR2: SGHRS, YFSETQ. V lost 3 bases and J lost 4, with 10 bases in between. The chain's CDR3 is CASSSGTRETQYF. The CDR3 DNA reads as TGCGCCAGCAGCTCCGGGACACGAGAGACCCAGTACTTC.

The sample holds many counts of this clonotype. The chain combines TRBV20-1 with TRBJ2-1, with D maybe TRBD1 (5 bases). Germline CDR1 reads DFQATT; CDR2 reads SNEGSKA (reference sequence). V was trimmed by 6 bases and J by 7 bases, leaving 19 bases between them. This CDR3 spans 14 amino acids. The CDR3 reads CSARTPSSGNEQFF. CDR3 nucleotides: TGCAGTGCAAGGACACCAAGCTCAGGGAATGAGCAGTTCTTC.

The table lists this clonotype with many counts. The gene calls are TRBV6-2 or TRBV6-3 and TRBJ2-6, with 8 nucleotides matching TRBD1. CDR1 is MNHEY and CDR2 is SVGEGT in the germline V gene. Trimming took 5 bases from V and 0 from J; bases not matched to a gene: 3. The CDR3 sequence is 16 residues long. CDR3 nucleotide sequence: TGTGCCAGCAGTCGAACAGGGGGCTCTGGGGCCAACGTCCTGACTTTC. This translates into CASSRTGGSGANVLTF.

This clonotype was detected many times. The rearrangement uses TRBV7-2 and TRBJ2-7, with D possibly matching TRBD2 (5 bases). Germline CDR1 reads SGHTA; CDR2 reads FQGNSA. V was shortened by 3 bases and J by 6 bases, with 15 bases between the two germline ends. This CDR3 has 14 residues. The CDR3 DNA follows: TGTGCCAGCAGCTTGAGCTCCACTACTAGCGAGCAGTACTTC. Translating gives CASSLSSTTSEQYF.

There are many counts of this clonotype. The V and J genes are TRBV12-3 or TRBV12-4 and TRBJ1-6; no clear D gene. Trimming pared 4 bases from V and 7 bases from J, leaving 8 bases between. This CDR3 has 13 residues. The CDR3 loop is CASSSAANSPLHF. In nucleotides, the CDR3 is TGTGCCAGCAGTTCCGCGGCCAATTCACCCCTCCACTTT.

This clonotype was seen at least ten times. The gene calls are TRBV20-1 and TRBJ1-4; possible D gene TRBD1, 5 bases. The CDR3 spans 11 residues. V lost 6 bases to trimming and J lost 8 bases, with 10 bases between them. Germline CDR1 DFQATT, CDR2 SNEGSKA (reference sequence). CDR3 in DNA: TGCAGTGCCGCAAAGGGGGAAAAACTGTTTTTT. Translation: CSAAKGEKLFF.

At least ten counts were recorded for this clonotype. This sequence joins TRBV6-1 and TRBJ2-5; 11 positions agree with TRBD1. The CDR3 is 16 residues long. CDR1 and CDR2 from the germline V gene are MNHNS and SASEGT. V lost 4 bases and J lost 4; bases outside the gene matches: 8. The CDR3 DNA sequence: TGTGCCAGCAGTGTAGGACAGGGGGCGCATGGAGAGACCCAGTACTTC. Translation gives CASSVGQGAHGETQYF.

This clonotype was counted at least ten times. This chain uses TRBV14 with TRBJ2-1, with TRBD1 identical over 7 bases. V lost 3 bases, J lost 5 bases, and 10 bases stayed unmatched. Germline-derived CDR1 and CDR2 are SGHDN and FVKESK. The CDR3 spans 16 residues. The CDR3: CASSQSTGLPHNEQFF. CDR3 coding DNA: TGTGCCAGCAGCCAGTCGACAGGGTTGCCCCACAATGAGCAGTTCTTC.

Many counts were recorded for this clonotype. The J gene is TRBJ1-5, the V gene TRBV20-1; no reliable D call. This CDR3 comprises 13 residues. Germline CDR1 is DFQATT and CDR2 is SNEGSKA (reference sequence). Trimming stripped 2 bases from V and 6 bases from J, with 11 bases between. CDR3 amino acids: CSARYQSAQPQHF. DNA of the CDR3: TGCAGTGCTAGATACCAGTCAGCTCAGCCCCAGCATTTT.

This clonotype was picked up many times. The chain links TRBV12-3 or TRBV12-4 to TRBJ2-3; 10 nucleotides agree with TRBD2. Trimming cost V 4 bases and J 1 base; bases outside gene matches: 2. The CDR3 sequence is 15 residues long. The DNA of the CDR3 is TGTGCCAGCAGTTCCCTAGCGGGAGGCACAGATACGCAGTATTTT. Translating gives CASSSLAGGTDTQYF.

In its sample, this clonotype was seen many times. The chain combines TRBV20-1 with TRBJ2-7, with 9 bases fitting TRBD1. Germline V gene sequence: CDR1 DFQATT, CDR2 SNEGSKA (reference sequence). J gave up 4 bases and V 3 bases, and 4 bases lay outside the gene matches. The CDR3 totals 13 residues. The CDR3 DNA reads TGCAGTGCTAGGGGACAGGGTTTATACGAGCAGTACTTC. Amino acids: CSARGQGLYEQYF.

This clonotype appeared many times. The chain joins TRBV7-2 to TRBJ2-3; TRBD1 aligns across 10 bases. This CDR3 contains 15 residues. Germline V gene lookup returns CDR1 SGHTA and CDR2 FQGNSA. After removal of 3 bases from V and 4 bases from J, the junction contained 4 bases not matched to a gene. This CDR3 is CASSFWGQGSDTQYF. CDR3 bases: TGTGCCAGCAGCTTTTGGGGACAGGGGTCAGATACGCAGTATTTT.

This clonotype was counted ten times or more. The genes are TRBV5-5 and TRBJ2-5, with unresolved D. Germline CDR1 is SGHKS and CDR2 is YYEKEE (reference sequence). The CDR3 sequence is 14 residues long. Trimming took 3 bases from V and 2 from J, leaving 11 bases between them. The CDR3 here is CASSSWTVQETQYF. The CDR3 coding sequence is TGTGCCAGCAGCTCGTGGACGGTACAAGAGACCCAGTACTTC.

This clonotype was observed many times. The chain couples TRBV27 to TRBJ2-7; D unclear. The CDR3 length is 12 residues. Trimming removed 4 bases at V and 6 bases at J, with 10 bases between. Germline CDR1 is MNHEY and CDR2 is SMNVEV (reference sequence). This CDR3 is CASSSASFEQYF. In nucleotides, the CDR3 is TGTGCCAGCAGTTCGGCGTCGTTCGAGCAGTACTTC.

This clonotype has at least ten counts. V and J are TRBV20-1 and TRBJ1-2; D is possibly TRBD1 (6 bases). The germline V gene has CDR1 DFQATT and CDR2 SNEGSKA (reference sequence). Trimming cost V 3 bases and J 3 bases, with 14 bases left between them. The CDR3 is 14 residues long. CDR3 in DNA: TGCAGTGCTAGTCCGGGGGCGATCGACTATGGCTACACCTTC. The encoded protein is CSASPGAIDYGYTF.

This clonotype has a count of ten or more. V and J are TRBV5-4 and TRBJ2-7, with D hard to call. This CDR3 has 11 amino acids. Trimming removed 0 bases from V and 5 bases from J, with 3 bases in between. Germline CDR1 SGHNT, CDR2 YYREEE (reference sequence). This CDR3 reads CASSLGHEQYF. Written as DNA, the CDR3 is TGTGCCAGCAGCTTGGGCCACGAGCAGTACTTC.

This clonotype has ten or more counts. This rearrangement joins TRBV18 to TRBJ2-7; tentatively, D is TRBD1 (6 bases). Germline V gene data show CDR1 as KGHSH and CDR2 as LQKENI. The CDR3 sequence is 14 residues long. Trimming stripped 0 bases from V and 5 bases from J, with 11 bases between. CDR3 in amino acids: CASSPPGRGDEQYF. The CDR3 DNA is TGTGCCAGCTCACCACCAGGCAGGGGCGACGAGCAGTACTTC.

The CDR3 DNA reads as TGTGCCAGCAGCTGGGGCGGCCCCGGGGAGCTGTTTTTT. Translating gives CASSWGGPGELFF. V is TRBV7-2 and J is TRBJ2-2, with D perhaps matching TRBD1 (5 bases). CDR3 length: 13 amino acids. V was shortened by 4 bases and J by 6 bases, with 9 bases between the two germline ends. Germline lookup yields CDR1 SGHTA and CDR2 FQGNSA.

This clonotype came up many times. V gene TRBV3-1 combines with J gene TRBJ2-1; 14 positions match TRBD2. Per the germline V gene, CDR1 is LGHDT and CDR2 is YNNKEL (reference sequence). This CDR3 spans 16 amino acids. V dropped 4 bases and J dropped 10; count of bases not matched to a gene: 9. The CDR3 sequence is CASSPTRTSGGPEQFF. The DNA for the CDR3 is TGTGCCAGCAGCCCCACCCGGACTAGCGGGGGGCCCGAGCAGTTCTTC.

This clonotype was seen repeatedly, ten times or more. The chain has TRBV18 and TRBJ1-5; a weak D match, TRBD1 (5 bases). Germline V lookup: CDR1 KGHSH, CDR2 LQKENI. The germline V and J ends were trimmed by 3 bases and 7 bases, with 10 bases remaining between them. The CDR3 totals 13 residues. This CDR3 is CASSPGLGQPQHF. DNA for the CDR3: TGTGCCAGCTCACCGGGGCTGGGGCAGCCCCAGCATTTT.

This clonotype was picked up many times. CDR3 DNA sequence: TGTGCCACCAGCAGAGAACTTAAGCTGAGGTCCTACGAGCAGTACTTC. Its translation: CATSRELKLRSYEQYF. V gene TRBV15 combines with J gene TRBJ2-7; D is unclear. The CDR3 is 16 amino acids. CDR1 LNHNV and CDR2 YYDKDF come from the germline V gene (reference sequence). V lost 0 bases, J lost 1 base, and 13 bases lay in between.

This clonotype appeared a few times. V gene TRBV18 combines with J gene TRBJ2-7, with D unresolved. Per germline, CDR1 KGHSH and CDR2 LQKENI. The CDR3 loop spans 14 amino acids. Deletions cut 4 bases from V and 0 bases from J, with 10 bases between. CDR3 in amino acids: CASSREQSSYEQYF. In nucleotides, the CDR3 is TGTGCCAGCTCACGGGAACAGAGCTCCTACGAGCAGTACTTC.

In this sample, this clonotype turned up many times. The rearrangement joins TRBV5-5 to TRBJ1-1; TRBD1 matches at 7 bases. The V gene end was trimmed by 4 bases and the J gene end by 4 bases; junction bases not matched to a gene: 16. The CDR3 is 17 residues long. Germline loops: CDR1 SGHKS, CDR2 YYEKEE (reference sequence). The CDR3 DNA reads TGTGCCAGCAGCCGCGAACCCTCACAGGGGCTGAGCACTGAAGCTTTCTTT. Its protein product is CASSREPSQGLSTEAFF.